This entry features one TCR beta chain sequence. This clone was picked up one time. There is no known antigen for this receptor. No much larger clone is present one base from it, and per-base qualities are unavailable. CDR1 and CDR2 are read off the germline V gene as KGHSH and LQKENI. The CDR3, cysteine through phenylalanine, is 13 amino acids long. Only CDR3 DNA is held: 39 bases, read in frame from base 1. The germline ends are 10 bases apart after V is trimmed by 5 bases and J by 6 bases. Whole blood was collected in K2EDTA tubes by collaborating institutions according to the institutions' own protocols. For TCRbeta analysis, collaborators shipped samples as frozen whole blood, isolated PBMCs, or DNA extracted from either of those sample types. TCRbeta CDR3 regions were amplified from genomic DNA using the immunoSEQ Assay, a bias-controlled multiplex PCR. In the original analysis: The number of nucleated cells in each sample was estimated by amplification of reference gene primers within the assay. To quantify the absolute abundance of each unique TCRbeta CDR3 rearrangement, sequence reads were collapsed and filtered. Productive Simpson clonality was computed per sample as the square root of Simpson's diversity index over productive rearrangements. What TCRdb holds here is the immuneACCESS table cut down to in-frame rearrangements. Part of the clones is not present; checked against another copy, under half of the missing clones reflect an unresolved V gene, and the others are unexplained. V, J and clone size are taken as reported in that table, and D and trimming were inferred from the DNA itself. The sample table lists about 120,000 clones, about 86% of them with a count of one. The ten largest clones capture 0.88% of the sample.

This sample was taken from a study of blood T cell repertoires in COVID-19 (dated by TCRdb to about 2020). A note on the overall study: Samples covering the acute and convalescent phases of COVID-19 were provided by collaborators in the United States, Italy and Spain. The material from the prospective study consisted of cDNA or gDNA derived from T cells, B-cell-depleted T cells, or PBMCs. The dataset comprised deeply sampled blood TCRbeta repertoires from subjects exposed to, actively infected with, or recovered from COVID-19. The repertoires were released in a freely available public database intended as a resource for research on the immune response to SARS-CoV-2. Samples were obtained from the ongoing ImmuneRACE study (first 160 participants) and from approximately 1,200 subjects provided by 6 global collaborators. Sample metadata almost always included a de-identified subject ID, COVID-19 status, age in years and sex. HLA class I and class II types, where available, came from metadata supplied by the sample provider rather than from assay-based typing.

What the authors observed across the whole study: The quantity of clinical and demographic metadata differed by source and by participant and was supplied without curation.

The TCR was taken from a woman aged 45-65 years with active or convalescent COVID-19. Sample: peripheral blood. The rearrangement combines TRBV18 with TRBJ2-2; the D gene is perhaps TRBD1, from 6 matching bases. The CDR3 is CASSVQGSGELFF. The DNA sequence is given as TGTGCCAGCTCAGTACAGGGTTCCGGGGAGCTGTTTTTT.